Each of the 9 T cell receptor beta chains below was sequenced from the same sample in a study of response to subunit inactivated influenza vaccine. TCRdb recomputed calls from the RT-PCR reads with MiXCR, one row per CDR3 protein. The table lists approximately 700,000 distinct CDR3 sequences, roughly 14% of them singletons, with around 7.3% in the top ten. The sequencing used PBMCs from blood, collected 14 to 15 days before vaccination. The receptors were sampled from a man aged 50 or older who received an inactivated influenza vaccine.

V and J are TRBV7-2 and TRBJ1-4; no definite D call. Trimming stripped 5 bases from V and 6 bases from J, with 10 bases between. Germline V gene data show CDR1 as SGHTA and CDR2 as FQGNSA. This CDR3 has 13 residues. CDR3 sequence: CASSLGVDEKLFF. The DNA for the CDR3 is TGTGCCAGCAGCCTTGGGGTTGATGAAAAACTGTTTTTT.

The chain combines TRBV3-1 with TRBJ2-4; the D is unclear. Trimming took 1 base from V and 1 from J, leaving 14 bases between them. The CDR3 has 17 amino acids. Per germline, CDR1 LGHDT and CDR2 YNNKEL (reference sequence). The CDR3 nucleotides are TGTGCCAGCAGCCAAGGGAGCCGTCTTTTGGCCAAAAACATTCAGTACTTC. Translation gives CASSQGSRLLAKNIQYF. The full variable domain, in which reference TRBV3-1 and TRBJ2-4 provide the parts outside the CDR3, is DTAVSQTPKYLVTQMGNDKSIKCEQNLGHDTMYWYKQDSKKFLKIMFSYNNKELIINETVPNRFSPKSPDKAHLNLHINSLELGDSAVYFCASSQGSRLLAKNIQYFGAGTRLSVL.

The rearrangement joins TRBV7-2 to TRBJ2-3; 9 bases line up with TRBD1. V lost 5 bases and J lost 6; bases outside the gene matches: 6. Germline V lookup: CDR1 SGHTA, CDR2 FQGNSA. This CDR3 spans 14 amino acids. The CDR3 protein is CASSRDRALDTQYF. CDR3 in DNA: TGTGCCAGCAGCCGGGACAGGGCCTTGGATACGCAGTATTTT.

This clonotype has at least ten counts. This rearrangement joins TRBV6-2 or TRBV6-3 to TRBJ2-7; the D gene could be TRBD1 or TRBD2 (5 bases each). The CDR3 runs 13 residues. Germline-derived CDR1 and CDR2 are MNHEY and SVGEGT. Written as DNA, the CDR3 is TGTGCTACACGGGGACGGATATCCTACGAGCAGTACTTC. This gives the protein CATRGRISYEQYF.

The gene calls are TRBV27 and TRBJ2-6, with D hard to call. Trimming pared 2 bases from V and 1 base from J, leaving 6 bases between. CDR1 is MNHEY, CDR2 SMNVEV, per germline (reference sequence). The length of the CDR3 is 15 residues. The CDR3 coding sequence is TGTGCCAGCAGTTTACCGCGATCTGGGGCCAACGTCCTGACTTTC. Translated, it gives CASSLPRSGANVLTF. Full variable domain (remainder filled in from reference TRBV27 and TRBJ2-6): EAQVTQNPRYLITVTGKKLTVTCSQNMNHEYMSWYRQDPGLGLRQIYYSMNVEVTDKGDVPEGYKVSRKEKRNFPLILESPSPNQTSLYFCASSLPRSGANVLTFGAGSRLTVL.

The chain links TRBV5-1 to TRBJ1-4, with 9 bases aligning to TRBD1. The J segment lost 8 bases and the V segment lost 4 bases, leaving 9 bases of the junction unmatched. CDR1 SGHRS and CDR2 YFSETQ come from the germline V gene. There are 15 residues in the CDR3. DNA of the CDR3: TGCGCCAGCAGCAAAAGACAGGGGGTAGAGGAAAAACTGTTTTTT. This codes for CASSKRQGVEEKLFF.

This clonotype appeared a few times. CDR3 DNA: TGTGCCAGTAGCGTCCTAGCGGGGGGCAACACAGATACGCAGTATTTT. Protein product: CASSVLAGGNTDTQYF. J is TRBJ2-3 and V is TRBV19; 11 bases align to TRBD2. CDR3 size: 16 residues. Per germline, CDR1 LNHDA and CDR2 SQIVND (reference sequence). V lost 6 bases to trimming and J lost 2 bases; unmatched junction nucleotides: 7.

A few counts support this clonotype. In DNA form, the CDR3 reads TGCAGCGTGGTGGACAGGCCCAATCAGCCCCAGCATTTT. The encoded protein is CSVVDRPNQPQHF. This chain joins TRBV29-1 and TRBJ1-5; 7 bases align to TRBD1. The germline V gene encodes CDR1 SQVTM and CDR2 ANQGSEA. J gave up 3 bases and V 6 bases, and 5 bases lay outside the gene matches. The CDR3 loop spans 13 amino acids.

This sequence joins TRBV7-9 and TRBJ2-7; 10 positions match TRBD1. The CDR3 covers 15 residues. Germline lookup yields CDR1 SEHNR and CDR2 FQNEAQ (reference sequence). V trimming: 5 bases; J trimming: 3 bases; junction bases outside the gene matches: 7. This chain's CDR3 is CASSLDRGRIYEQYF. The CDR3 region has the DNA TGTGCCAGCAGCCTAGACAGGGGGCGCATCTACGAGCAGTACTTC.